This T cell receptor (beta chain) appears in the sequencing data of a study of regulatory T cells in long-lasting Graves disease. Study-wide points: Persistent Graves' patients showed less TCR diversity than newly diagnosed ones. Only a small sample size was used, which may have cut accuracy. Preferential use of TRBV28, TRBJ1-2 and TRBJ2-5 was seen in persistent disease.

Time point described: newly diagnosed GD, antithyroid drugs for less than 3 months. PBMC RNA was the source of the TCR library. Comment on this clonotype: Its antigen is as yet unknown.

The authors built TCR beta libraries using iRepertoire HTBI primers and Arm-PCR of CDR3 regions. TCRdb called the multiplex PCR reads again in MiXCR, with one record for every CDR3 protein. The table lists 450,000 to 600,000 distinct CDR3 sequences, around 15% of them singletons. V was cut by 2 bases and J by 1 base, with 2 bases left in between. The CDR3 runs to 11 residues. CDR1 is SQVTM, CDR2 ANQGSEA, per germline. This sample also appeared in a second study, on T cells in Graves' hyperthyroidism and ophthalmopathy.

The chain recombines TRBV29-1 with TRBJ1-2; D remains unclear. Specimen: peripheral blood mononuclear cells (PBMCs), collected at new diagnosis, from a patient treated with antithyroid drugs. This clonotype was sampled from a middle-aged man with Graves disease. The CDR3 coding sequence is TGCAGCGTTGAAAGTAACTATGGCTACACCTTC. This codes for CSVESNYGYTF.